Described below is a single T cell receptor (beta chain) sequence and its context. The clone's antigen remains unknown. No much larger clone exists at a distance of one base, and base qualities are not known. ICON enrollment began in April 2016, and the last patient was enrolled in 2018. From a subcohort of some 76 patients, fresh tumor and matched uninvolved tissue were collected for in-depth immune analyses, including TCR sequencing. TCR sequencing was performed on DNA isolated from bulk tissue, without cell sorting. This record belongs to a study of tumor-infiltrating lymphocytes in localized non-small cell lung cancer (dated by TCRdb to the early 2020s). As for the study more broadly: The cohort covered several histologies, both smokers and never-smokers, and patients whose samples were collected after neoadjuvant chemotherapy. Alongside flow cytometry, multiplex immunofluorescence, RNA-seq, exome sequencing and proteomics, TCR sequencing was applied to the same patients as one of several integrated assays. A total of some 50 patients were included in the paired tumor versus uninvolved lung comparison of immunoSEQ T-cell fraction. In total, the ICON cohort consisted of over a hundred surgical patients with localized non-small cell lung cancer who had their tumors resected. Resected tumor tissue and uninvolved lung tissue described as non-adjacent to the tumor were contributed by each patient, with both tissues obtained from the same patient. Study-wide conclusions, independent of this receptor: Because different assays used different pieces of the same tissue, technical variation could not be distinguished from intratumor heterogeneity. Assay coverage varied across patients depending on available tissue quantity, so only a subset of the cohort had TCR sequencing. The TCR-derived T-cell fraction showed no difference between the flow cytometry-defined immunotypes IM1 (good prognosis) and IM2 (poor prognosis). Recurrence-free survival showed no association with tumor T-cell fraction from TCR sequencing (p = 0.61). TCRbeta sequencing supported higher T cell infiltration in tumors than in uninvolved lung tissue, consistent with immunofluorescence CD3 counts.

After removal of 2 bases from V and 4 bases from J, the junction retains 4 bases not matched to a gene. CDR1 and CDR2 are read off the germline V gene as SGHNT and YENEEA. The CDR3, from cysteine to phenylalanine, totals 15 residues. The CDR3 DNA has 45 bases and is translated from base 1. TCR sequencing with the immunoSEQ assay provided the T-cell fraction in tumor and uninvolved lung tissue. Concerning the study's data processing: For survival analysis, patients were split into high (upper tertile) and low (lower two tertiles) T-cell fraction groups and compared by log-rank test. Paired tumor versus uninvolved lung differences in T-cell fraction were tested with a signed-rank test. This is the immuneACCESS table as TCRdb keeps it, with only in-frame sequences that have V and J called. A part of the clones is gone; compared with another copy, unresolved V genes explain less than half, and the rest is unexplained. Clone size and the V and J calls come from that table; the DNA yielded D and trimming. The sample data list 15,000 to 20,000 clones, and roughly 79% of these were observed just once. Of the sample, approximately 4.9% is held by the ten largest clones.

The rearranged segments are TRBV11-3 and TRBJ2-1; 8 bases in the junction line up with TRBD2. The specimen sequenced was lung tumor tissue. This TCR derives from a human donor with non-small cell lung cancer. The CDR3 in this case is CASSLRLASYNEQFF. The bases read TGTGCCAGCAGCTTAAGACTAGCGTCTTACAATGAGCAGTTCTTC.